Listed here are 10 T cell receptor beta chains from one sample, sequenced in a study of cytomegalovirus exposure and HLA in healthy donors. Clones were sequenced by immunoSEQ multiplex PCR, and TCRdb holds only the in-frame ones, with some missing. The table records 100,000 to 150,000 clones, about 91% of them present only once. Sequenced input: PBMCs. These receptors came from a young woman in good health and CMV-seronegative.

The rearrangement joins TRBV30 to TRBJ2-7; 7 nucleotides match TRBD1. The CDR3 has 13 residues. With 7 bases clipped from V and 1 base from J, the junction kept 7 bases outside the gene matches. Germline values: CDR1 GTSNPN, CDR2 SVGIG (reference sequence). Written as DNA, the CDR3 is TGTGCCTCCCCTGGGGACAGATCCTACGAGCAGTACTTC. As protein: CASPGDRSYEQYF.

The rearrangement links TRBV6-1 to TRBJ1-4, with a possible D match to TRBD1 (6 bases). CDR1 MNHNS and CDR2 SASEGT come from the germline V gene. Trimming shortened V by 3 bases and J by 8 bases, and 16 bases separated the two germline ends. This CDR3 spans 15 amino acids. CDR3 DNA: TGTGCCAGCAGTGACAGGGGTCCCTTTCGGGAAAAACTGTTTTTT. Residues: CASSDRGPFREKLFF.

The chain links TRBV7-2 to TRBJ2-7, with D uncertain. CDR3 length: 12 amino acids. Trimming removed 5 bases from V and 3 bases from J, with 8 bases in between. The germline CDR1 and CDR2 sequences are SGHTA and FQGNSA. The CDR3 nucleotides are TGTGCCAGCAGCCCATCACTCTACGAGCAGTACTTC. Its translation is CASSPSLYEQYF.

The rearrangement uses TRBV9 and TRBJ1-5, with 10 bases identical to TRBD1. From germline, CDR1 is SGDLS and CDR2 YYNGEE. The CDR3 totals 14 residues. The V gene end was trimmed by 4 bases and the J gene end by 5 bases; junction bases not matched to a gene: 3. Here the CDR3 reads CASSPTGGYQPQHF. The CDR3 bases are TGTGCCAGCAGCCCGACAGGGGGCTATCAGCCCCAGCATTTT.

The gene calls are TRBV5-6 and TRBJ1-2; maybe TRBD1 (5 bases). CDR1 is SGHDT, CDR2 YYEEEE, per germline. The length of the CDR3 is 15 residues. The V and J ends lost 2 bases and 4 bases respectively, with 15 bases between them. In nucleotides, the CDR3 is TGTGCCAGCAGCTTTTTATCCGCGGGGGGCTATGGCTACACCTTC. It yields the protein CASSFLSAGGYGYTF.

The chain links TRBV19 to TRBJ2-2, with 9 nucleotides matching TRBD1. Looked up from germline, CDR1 is LNHDA and CDR2 is SQIVND (reference sequence). This CDR3 spans 14 amino acids. V was clipped by 8 bases and J by 8 bases; unmatched bases: 9. The CDR3 loop reads CASGRDREWGELFF. The CDR3 coding sequence is TGTGCCAGTGGCCGGGACAGGGAATGGGGGGAGCTGTTTTTT.

The CDR3, as DNA: TGCGCCAGCAGCCAGTTAGGCCTAGGCGGGTACGAGCAGTACTTC. Amino acid sequence: CASSQLGLGGYEQYF. The rearrangement links TRBV4-3 to TRBJ2-7; weak D call: TRBD2 (5 bases). This CDR3 contains 15 residues. Germline values: CDR1 LGHNA, CDR2 YSLEER. The V end was cut by 3 bases, the J end by 4 bases, with 16 bases between.

The chain uses TRBV4-3 and TRBJ1-4; D is unresolved. The germline V gene has CDR1 LGHNA and CDR2 YSLEER. The CDR3 totals 13 residues. The V gene lost 3 bases and the J gene lost 5 bases, with 7 bases spanning the gap. The CDR3 reads CASSHGRNEKLFF. The CDR3 DNA reads as TGCGCCAGCAGCCATGGGAGGAATGAAAAACTGTTTTTT.

This sequence joins TRBV5-1 and TRBJ1-2; 9 bases match TRBD1. Trimming cost V 3 bases and J 4 bases; bases outside gene matches: 4. Per the germline V gene, CDR1 is SGHRS and CDR2 is YFSETQ. The CDR3 has 14 amino acids. The CDR3 coding sequence is TGCGCCAGCAGCTCAGAGGGACAGGGCTATGGCTACACCTTC. Amino acids: CASSSEGQGYGYTF.

The chain links TRBV27 to TRBJ2-7; the D gene is possibly TRBD1 (6 bases). The CDR3 totals 14 residues. Trimming removed 5 bases at V and 6 bases at J, with 17 bases between. Per germline, CDR1 MNHEY and CDR2 SMNVEV (reference sequence). The DNA of the CDR3 is TGTGCCAGCAGTACACAGGGCCTTAAGCTCGAGCAGTACTTC. Translated, it gives CASSTQGLKLEQYF.